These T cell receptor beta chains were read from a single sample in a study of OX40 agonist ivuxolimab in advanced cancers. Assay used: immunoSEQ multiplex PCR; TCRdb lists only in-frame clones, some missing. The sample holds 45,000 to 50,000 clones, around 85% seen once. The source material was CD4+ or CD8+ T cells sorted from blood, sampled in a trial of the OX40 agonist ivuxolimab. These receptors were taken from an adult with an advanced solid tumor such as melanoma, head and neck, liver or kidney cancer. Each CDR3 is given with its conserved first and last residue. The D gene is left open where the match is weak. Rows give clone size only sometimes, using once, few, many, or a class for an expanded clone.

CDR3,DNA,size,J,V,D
CASSLSVSVVSDTQYF,TGTGCCAGCAGCTTATCGGTTAGCGTAGTATCAGATACGCAGTATTTT,.,TRBJ2-3,TRBV7-2,.
CASSNRGLPYEQYF,TGTGCCAGCAGCAACAGGGGGCTTCCCTACGAGCAGTACTTC,.,TRBJ2-7,TRBV6-1,TRBD1
CASSPLTRGELFF,TGTGCCAGCTCACCACTGACTAGAGGGGAGCTGTTTTTT,.,TRBJ2-2,TRBV18,.
CASSVVLGTTDTQYF,TGTGCCAGCAGTGTAGTGTTAGGGACCACAGATACGCAGTATTTT,.,TRBJ2-3,TRBV2,.
CASSVQRERPPYEQYF,TGTGCCAGCAGTGTCCAGCGGGAGCGTCCACCCTACGAGCAGTACTTC,.,TRBJ2-7,TRBV21-1,.
CSVESRLTDTQYF,TGCAGCGTTGAAAGCAGACTCACAGATACGCAGTATTTT,.,TRBJ2-3,TRBV29-1,.
CASSEQGSKMNGYTF,TGTGCCAGCAGTGAACAGGGTTCTAAAATGAATGGCTACACCTTC,.,TRBJ1-2,TRBV9,.
CASSLSRLSEKLFF,TGTGCCAGCAGTTTGTCCAGGTTGAGTGAAAAACTGTTTTTT,.,TRBJ1-4,TRBV6-5,.
CASSADFTGELFF,TGTGCCAGCAGTGCCGACTTTACCGGGGAGCTGTTTTTT,.,TRBJ2-2,TRBV2,.
CAISEPTTSGRGLPNTGELFF,TGTGCCATCAGTGAGCCCACCACTAGCGGGAGGGGATTACCGAACACCGGGGAGCTGTTTTTT,.,TRBJ2-2,TRBV10-3,TRBD2
CASSLADGVHGQFFSRGYEQYF,TGTGCCAGCAGCTTAGCGGATGGGGTCCATGGACAGTTTTTCTCCCGGGGCTACGAGCAGTACTTC,.,TRBJ2-7,TRBV13,.
CASSQGGTVNNEQFF,TGTGCCAGCAGCCAAGGGGGCACGGTAAACAATGAGCAGTTCTTC,few,TRBJ2-1,TRBV14,.
CASSPLEGRTGELFF,TGCGCCAGCAGCCCCCTAGAGGGGCGGACCGGGGAGCTGTTTTTT,.,TRBJ2-2,TRBV5-1,.
CATTSGSYNEQFF,TGTGCCACCACTAGCGGGTCGTACAATGAGCAGTTCTTC,.,TRBJ2-1,TRBV10-3,TRBD2
CASSLVQTYEQYF,TGTGCCAGCAGCTTGGTCCAAACCTACGAGCAGTACTTC,.,TRBJ2-7,TRBV5-8,.
CASSRPQRNEQFF,TGTGCCAGCAGCCGACCTCAGAGGAATGAGCAGTTCTTC,.,TRBJ2-1,TRBV7-9,.
CASSLGRVGMNTEAFF,TGTGCCAGCAGCCTCGGGAGGGTCGGGATGAACACTGAAGCTTTCTTT,.,TRBJ1-1,TRBV7-9,.
CASSPGGVPLNEQFF,TGTGCCAGCAGCCCGGGGGGGGTACCGCTCAATGAGCAGTTCTTC,.,TRBJ2-1,TRBV9,TRBD2
CASSLRGGYDEQYF,TGTGCCAGCAGCTTACGAGGAGGGTACGACGAGCAGTACTTC,.,TRBJ2-7,TRBV7-8,.
CATSRDFAGANVLTF,TGTGCCACCAGCAGGGACTTCGCTGGGGCCAACGTCCTGACTTTC,.,TRBJ2-6,TRBV15,.
CASSVVEGSEQFF,TGTGCCAGCAGCGTAGTTGAGGGGAGTGAGCAGTTCTTC,.,TRBJ2-1,TRBV9,.
CASSVTGGREKLFF,TGTGCCAGCAGCGTGACAGGGGGCAGAGAAAAACTGTTTTTT,.,TRBJ1-4,TRBV9,TRBD1
CASSEPYTDTQYF,TGTGCCAGCAGTGAACCTTACACAGATACGCAGTATTTT,.,TRBJ2-3,TRBV6-1,.
CASSVDSQSYDTEAFF,TGTGCCAGCAGTGTAGACAGCCAGAGTTACGACACTGAAGCTTTCTTT,.,TRBJ1-1,TRBV2,.
CASSLGGPGATNEKLFF,TGTGCCAGCAGCTTAGGGGGGCCAGGTGCAACTAATGAAAAACTGTTTTTT,.,TRBJ1-4,TRBV11-2,.
CASSLGQKSQETQYF,TGCGCCAGCAGCTTGGGACAGAAGAGCCAAGAGACCCAGTACTTC,.,TRBJ2-5,TRBV5-1,.
CASSVDSGRAYNEQFF,TGTGCCAGCAGCGTAGATAGCGGGAGGGCTTACAATGAGCAGTTCTTC,.,TRBJ2-1,TRBV9,TRBD2
CASSERLAGELFF,TGCGCCAGCAGTGAGAGACTAGCCGGGGAGCTGTTTTTT,.,TRBJ2-2,TRBV10-1,.
CASSLAGQGPGYGYTF,TGCGCCAGCAGCTTGGCCGGGCAGGGGCCTGGCTATGGCTACACCTTC,once,TRBJ1-2,TRBV5-1,.
CASSVKGQSYYNEQFF,TGTGCCAGCAGTGTGAAGGGACAGTCTTACTACAATGAGCAGTTCTTC,.,TRBJ2-1,TRBV6-1,TRBD1
CASSSLEGGQTQYF,TGTGCCAGCAGCTCACTAGAGGGAGGGCAGACCCAGTACTTC,.,TRBJ2-5,TRBV7-8,TRBD2
CASSGLSGGPPDTQYF,TGTGCCAGCAGTGGTTTGTCGGGAGGGCCGCCAGATACGCAGTATTTT,.,TRBJ2-3,TRBV2,TRBD2
CASSPTVGVIPAGETQYF,TGTGCCAGCAGCCCGACGGTGGGGGTAATACCGGCTGGAGAGACCCAGTACTTC,.,TRBJ2-5,TRBV7-9,.
CASKMLVGGYEQYF,TGTGCCAGCAAAATGTTGGTCGGAGGATACGAGCAGTACTTC,few,TRBJ2-7,TRBV27,.
CASSPVVTSYGYTF,TGTGCCAGCAGCCCAGTGGTAACCTCCTATGGCTACACCTTC,.,TRBJ1-2,TRBV28,.
CASSSSGGTNTGELFF,TGTGCCAGCAGCTCGTCTGGTGGGACGAACACCGGGGAGCTGTTTTTT,.,TRBJ2-2,TRBV11-2,.
CASSLGLGNTIYF,TGTGCTAGCAGCCTCGGATTGGGAAACACCATATATTTT,.,TRBJ1-3,TRBV7-7,.
CASSPYRDRPYEQYF,TGTGCCAGCAGCCCGTACCGGGACCGCCCCTACGAGCAGTACTTC,.,TRBJ2-7,TRBV7-2,.
CASSLSPRSSGTEAFF,TGTGCCAGCAGCTTATCACCCAGAAGTTCAGGCACTGAAGCTTTCTTT,.,TRBJ1-1,TRBV7-2,.
CASSDPYSGATYEQYF,TGTGCCAGTAGTGACCCCTATAGCGGGGCTACCTACGAGCAGTACTTC,.,TRBJ2-7,TRBV19,TRBD2
CASSLQQGPNTGELFF,TGTGCCAGCAGCTTGCAACAGGGGCCTAACACCGGGGAGCTGTTTTTT,.,TRBJ2-2,TRBV11-2,TRBD1
CASRLLQDGTDTQYF,TGTGCCAGCAGATTACTTCAGGACGGCACAGATACGCAGTATTTT,.,TRBJ2-3,TRBV13,.